This is a list of T cell receptor beta chains from one sample in a study of control samples from healthy donors and cancer patients. Only in-frame clones appear in the TCRdb table, and some are missing; sequencing was by immunoSEQ multiplex PCR. The sample lists 60,000 to 70,000 clones; 65% to 90% were seen once. The source material was blood. The source of these receptors is a man aged 35 to 55 in good health. Each CDR3 is given without its conserved first and last residue. Fields, in order: V gene, J gene, CDR3 protein.

V gene: TRBV30; J gene: TRBJ2-1; CDR3 protein: AWERGRYNEQF
V gene: TRBV7-7; J gene: TRBJ2-6; CDR3 protein: ASSLGPSSGANVLT
V gene: TRBV6-2/TRBV6-3; J gene: TRBJ2-2; CDR3 protein: ASSYLRLWARANTGELF
V gene: TRBV23-1; J gene: TRBJ2-7; CDR3 protein: ASGSAGTAYEQY
V gene: TRBV9; J gene: TRBJ1-5; CDR3 protein: ASSPGQNSNQPQH
V gene: TRBV5-1; J gene: TRBJ1-5; CDR3 protein: VSSAGGGNQPQH
V gene: TRBV19; J gene: TRBJ2-2; CDR3 protein: ASSISPLYTGELF
V gene: TRBV5-1; J gene: TRBJ1-2; CDR3 protein: ASRTSRGAGDYGYT
V gene: TRBV6-1; J gene: TRBJ2-1; CDR3 protein: ASSETEYNEQF
V gene: TRBV11-3; J gene: TRBJ1-6; CDR3 protein: ASSAQQGENNSPLH
V gene: TRBV27; J gene: TRBJ2-2; CDR3 protein: ASSPLASAGELF
V gene: TRBV7-7; J gene: TRBJ2-1; CDR3 protein: ASSPGLAAGNEQF
V gene: TRBV19; J gene: TRBJ2-5; CDR3 protein: ASSGAGARETQY
V gene: TRBV6-5; J gene: TRBJ2-7; CDR3 protein: ASTSPVIYEQY
V gene: TRBV7-3; J gene: TRBJ1-1; CDR3 protein: ASSSQGMNTEAF
V gene: TRBV11-1; J gene: TRBJ2-1; CDR3 protein: ASSLRRASSINEQF
V gene: TRBV5-1; J gene: TRBJ2-7; CDR3 protein: ASSYAEDWEQY
V gene: TRBV7-2; J gene: TRBJ1-4; CDR3 protein: ASSLEPTREKLF
V gene: TRBV6-5; J gene: TRBJ1-1; CDR3 protein: ASTRTGPGNTEAF
V gene: TRBV11-2; J gene: TRBJ2-3; CDR3 protein: ASSPAGRGLSPDTQY
V gene: TRBV3-1/TRBV3-2; J gene: TRBJ2-3; CDR3 protein: ASSQGGTPHPDTQY
V gene: TRBV2; J gene: TRBJ2-1; CDR3 protein: ASTRGNEQF